This TCR beta chain is from a study of OX40 agonist ivuxolimab in advanced cancers. About the research overall: Cancers in dose escalation were hepatocellular, melanoma, renal cell and head and neck. Three partial responders included one hepatocellular carcinoma patient and two cutaneous melanoma patients.

Clones were read by immunoSEQ multiplex PCR, and TCRdb kept only the in-frame ones, dropping some. Altogether fewer than 8,500 clones are present, about nine tenths being singletons, with the ten largest covering 1.5% to 2%. Study results and limitations: Among T cells, CD8+ cells averaged more expanded clones than CD4+ cells.

Germline trimming cut 0 bases from V and 0 bases from J; bases unmatched to any gene: 2. Germline V lookup: CDR1 SGHDT, CDR2 YYEEEE. This CDR3 spans 16 amino acids. Worth noting for this clone: Its antigen is unidentified.

The specimen comprised CD4+ or CD8+ T cells sorted from blood, sampled in a trial of the OX40 agonist ivuxolimab. This TCR was sampled from an adult with an advanced solid tumor such as melanoma, head and neck, liver or kidney cancer. The rearrangement links TRBV5-6 to TRBJ2-5, with 10 positions matching TRBD2. The CDR3 protein is CASSLVLAGNQETQYF. For the CDR3, the DNA is TGTGCCAGCAGCTTGGTACTAGCGGGGAACCAAGAGACCCAGTACTTC.